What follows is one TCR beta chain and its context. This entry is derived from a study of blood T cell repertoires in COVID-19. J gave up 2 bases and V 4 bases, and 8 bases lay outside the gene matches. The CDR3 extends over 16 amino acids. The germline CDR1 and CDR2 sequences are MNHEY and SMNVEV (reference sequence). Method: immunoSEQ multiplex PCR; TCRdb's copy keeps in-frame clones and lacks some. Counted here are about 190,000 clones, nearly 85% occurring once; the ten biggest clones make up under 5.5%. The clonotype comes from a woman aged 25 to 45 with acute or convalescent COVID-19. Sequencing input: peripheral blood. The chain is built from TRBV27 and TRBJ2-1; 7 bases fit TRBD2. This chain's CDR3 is CASSSQTSLTYNEQFF. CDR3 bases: TGTGCCAGCAGTTCCCAGACTAGCCTTACCTACAATGAGCAGTTCTTC.